The source of this T cell receptor beta chain is a study of cytomegalovirus exposure and HLA in healthy donors. Overall study results and limits: Most TCR sequences were rare, but some public TCRs occurred in many donors.

With regard to this clone: Its target is unknown.

The CDR3 length is 14 residues. Germline CDR1 SGHRS, CDR2 YFSETQ. The V end was cut by 2 bases, the J end by 2 bases, with 10 bases between. Sequencing was performed with immunoSEQ multiplex PCR; in TCRdb, only in-frame clones are kept and a portion is missing. The sample shows roughly 45,000 clones, 90% to 95% of them seen only once. Material for sequencing was PBMCs. The J gene is TRBJ2-5, the V gene TRBV5-1; maybe TRBD2 (5 bases). The sequence was collected from a man between 18 and 35 years old in good health and CMV-seronegative. This chain's CDR3 is CASSFSSAQETQYF. CDR3 sequence (DNA): TGCGCCAGCAGCTTTAGTAGCGCACAAGAGACCCAGTACTTC.